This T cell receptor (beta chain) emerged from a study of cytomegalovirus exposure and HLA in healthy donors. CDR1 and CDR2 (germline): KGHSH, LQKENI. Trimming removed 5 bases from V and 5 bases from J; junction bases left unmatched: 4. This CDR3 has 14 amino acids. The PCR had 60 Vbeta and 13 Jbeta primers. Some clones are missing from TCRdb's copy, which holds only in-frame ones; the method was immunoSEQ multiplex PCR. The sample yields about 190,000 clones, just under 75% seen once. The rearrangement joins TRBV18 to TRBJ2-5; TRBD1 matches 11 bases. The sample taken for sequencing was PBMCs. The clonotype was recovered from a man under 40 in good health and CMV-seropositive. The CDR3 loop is CASSRDRGFETQYF. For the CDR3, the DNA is TGTGCCAGCTCAAGGGACAGGGGGTTTGAGACCCAGTACTTC.